The 9 T cell receptor beta chains below come from one sample, sequenced in a study of blood T cell repertoires in COVID-19. Repertoires were generated with immunoSEQ multiplex PCR, while TCRdb's copy carries only in-frame clones and drops some. This table holds some 260,000 clones, about 90% found once. The sample comprised peripheral blood. The receptors derive from a woman between 70 and 85 years old with COVID-19, enrolled during active disease.

This sequence joins TRBV24-1 and TRBJ2-1; TRBD1 aligns across 7 bases. CDR1 is KGHDR, CDR2 SFDVKD, per germline. The CDR3 consists of 17 residues. Trimming cost V 4 bases and J 5 bases; bases outside gene matches: 13. DNA of the CDR3: TGTGCCACCAGTGACCCCGGACAGGCGGCGGTCGACAATGAGCAGTTCTTC. This translates into CATSDPGQAAVDNEQFF.

V is TRBV3-1 (or the pseudogene TRBV3-2) and J is TRBJ1-1; D unclear. V shed 3 bases and J shed 1 base, with 12 bases lying between them. The germline gives CDR1 LGHDT, CDR2 YNNKEL (reference sequence). The CDR3 spans 15 residues. CDR3 DNA: TGTGCCAGCAGCCACACCCCGGGAGGGAACACTGAAGCTTTCTTT. Its translation: CASSHTPGGNTEAFF.

The chain has TRBV19 and TRBJ1-2, with 7 positions matching TRBD1. The germline V gene encodes CDR1 LNHDA and CDR2 SQIVND (reference sequence). The CDR3 is 14 amino acids. The V segment lost 9 bases and the J segment 3 bases; nucleotides outside the gene matches: 10. The CDR3 loop reads CASQSTGTDYGYTF. The DNA of the CDR3 is TGTGCCAGCCAATCCACCGGGACAGACTATGGCTACACCTTC.

The V gene is TRBV28, the J gene TRBJ1-2, with TRBD1 as a possible D gene (6 bases). Germline lookup yields CDR1 MDHEN and CDR2 SYDVKM. The CDR3 is made up of 16 amino acids. Trimming shortened V by 6 bases and J by 4 bases, and 21 bases separated the two germline ends. The CDR3, as DNA: TGTGCCAGCAGCCGTCTATTCGCGACAGGATCCTATGGCTACACCTTC. This codes for CASSRLFATGSYGYTF.

The chain employs TRBV5-1 and TRBJ2-1; weak D call: TRBD2 (8 bases). Germline CDR1 and CDR2: SGHRS and YFSETQ. Between the trimmed V and J ends, which lost 2 bases and 14 bases, there was a span of 26 bases. The CDR3 consists of 16 residues. The CDR3 sequence is CASSFTGAGAGGPEFF. CDR3 bases: TGCGCCAGCAGCTTTACAGGGGCTGGGGCGGGAGGACCAGAGTTCTTC.

J is TRBJ2-7 and V is TRBV11-1, with 7 nucleotides matching TRBD1. This CDR3 contains 13 residues. Germline V gives CDR1 SGHAT, CDR2 FQDESV (reference sequence). Trimming at V came to 4 bases and at J to 6 bases, leaving 6 bases not matched to a gene. In nucleotides, the CDR3 is TGTGCCAGCAGCTCGACAGGGAGCAGCGAGCAGTACTTC. Translation: CASSSTGSSEQYF.

This clone was counted once. The chain recombines TRBV30 with TRBJ1-1; D not certain. The CDR3 is 13 residues long. Germline CDR1 reads GTSNPN; CDR2 reads SVGIG (reference sequence). The V gene lost 1 base and the J gene lost 1 base, with 7 bases spanning the gap. CDR3 nucleotide sequence: TGTGCCTGGAGTGGAACTCAGAACACTGAAGCTTTCTTT. Encoded protein: CAWSGTQNTEAFF.

V is TRBV18 and J is TRBJ1-1; the D gene is possibly TRBD1 (6 bases). Germline-derived CDR1 and CDR2 are KGHSH and LQKENI. The CDR3 is 16 residues long. V was trimmed by 4 bases and J by 1 base, leaving 16 bases between them. CDR3 nucleotide sequence: TGTGCCAGCTCACGCAACTCCGGGACACGGAACACTGAAGCTTTCTTT. It is translated as CASSRNSGTRNTEAFF.

This CDR3 is CASSPQTNRGHQPQHF. The DNA for the CDR3 is TGTGCCAGCAGTCCTCAAACGAACAGGGGCCATCAGCCCCAGCATTTT. The chain couples TRBV27 to TRBJ1-5; 7 positions match TRBD1. After removal of 5 bases from V and 5 bases from J, the junction contained 12 bases not matched to a gene. Germline V CDR1 and CDR2: MNHEY, SMNVEV (reference sequence). This CDR3 has 16 residues.